A single sample is the source of the 28 T cell receptor beta chains below, sequenced in a study of T-cell reconstitution after alpha-beta-depleted transplantation in children. Unique molecular identifiers tagged the TCRbeta library. Using its own MiXCR run on the PCR reads, TCRdb lists one record per CDR3 protein. This table holds hundreds of thousands of distinct CDR3 sequences, around 12% found once. The starting material was PBMCs from the stem cell graft donor, obtained from the stem cell graft. The receptors were sampled from a human donor who donated a stem cell graft to a child with acute lymphoblastic leukemia.

In its sample, this clonotype was seen many times. The V and J genes are TRBV28 and TRBJ2-3, with D perhaps matching TRBD2 (6 bases). Germline lookup yields CDR1 MDHEN and CDR2 SYDVKM. Trimming cost V 6 bases and J 5 bases, with 12 bases left between them. The CDR3 length is 13 residues. The chain's CDR3 is CASSGGSRDTQYF. CDR3 DNA sequence: TGTGCCAGCAGCGGGGGATCAAGAGATACGCAGTATTTT.

At least ten counts were recorded for this clonotype. The chain recombines TRBV6-5 with TRBJ1-1; D is unclear. Germline V gene lookup returns CDR1 MNHEY and CDR2 SVGAGI. This CDR3 is 14 amino acids long. V was shortened by 5 bases and J by 0 bases, with 10 bases between the two germline ends. The CDR3 loop is CASSRGEMNTEAFF. The CDR3, as DNA: TGTGCCAGCAGTCGGGGTGAAATGAACACTGAAGCTTTCTTT.

This clonotype has ten or more counts. J is TRBJ2-7 and V is TRBV13; D is unclear. Germline V gene sequence: CDR1 PRHDT, CDR2 FYEKMQ (reference sequence). This CDR3 comprises 14 residues. Trimming shortened V by 2 bases and J by 5 bases, and 13 bases separated the two germline ends. The CDR3 protein is CASSLQTAPHEQYF. In nucleotides, the CDR3 is TGTGCCAGCAGCTTACAAACTGCCCCCCACGAGCAGTACTTC. The whole variable domain, remainder taken from reference TRBV13 and TRBJ2-7, is AAGVIQSPRHLIKEKRETATLKCYPIPRHDTVYWYQQGPGQDPQFLISFYEKMQSDKGSIPDRFSAQQFSDYHSELNMSSLELGDSALYFCASSLQTAPHEQYFGPGTRLTVT.

This clonotype came up many times. The rearrangement links TRBV5-1 to TRBJ2-7; a weak D match, TRBD2 (6 bases). V was trimmed by 0 bases and J by 3 bases, leaving 10 bases between them. This CDR3 contains 14 residues. Looked up from germline, CDR1 is SGHRS and CDR2 is YFSETQ. DNA for the CDR3: TGCGCCAGCAGCTTGGGAGGAGGGGACTACGAGCAGTACTTC. Translated, it gives CASSLGGGDYEQYF.

This clonotype was seen at least ten times. The chain employs TRBV29-1 and TRBJ1-1; no clear D. This CDR3 has 12 amino acids. V dropped 7 bases and J dropped 0 bases, with 9 bases sitting between them. The germline CDR1 and CDR2 sequences are SQVTM and ANQGSEA. CDR3 loop: CSGGPLNTEAFF. DNA of the CDR3: TGCAGCGGAGGTCCTTTGAACACTGAAGCTTTCTTT.

This clonotype showed up many times. J is TRBJ2-2 and V is TRBV30; D perhaps matches TRBD1 (6 bases). The CDR3 consists of 13 residues. The V gene lost 8 bases and the J gene lost 0 bases, with 10 bases spanning the gap. The germline CDR1 and CDR2 sequences are GTSNPN and SVGIG (reference sequence). This CDR3 is CATGTTNTGELFF. The CDR3 bases are TGTGCCACGGGGACAACGAACACCGGGGAGCTGTTTTTT.

This clonotype has only a few counts. The chain recombines TRBV5-1 with TRBJ2-7; 8 nucleotides line up with TRBD1. V trimming: 4 bases; J trimming: 4 bases; junction bases outside the gene matches: 10. This CDR3 comprises 15 residues. Germline V gives CDR1 SGHRS, CDR2 YFSETQ. The CDR3 DNA reads TGCGCCAGCAGCGCTCCCGGGACAGGAAAATACGAGCAGTACTTC. This translates into CASSAPGTGKYEQYF.

This clonotype was recorded many times. This chain joins TRBV7-2 and TRBJ1-2; no definite D call. Trimming removed 1 base at V and 4 bases at J, with 7 bases between. This CDR3 has 13 amino acids. CDR1 SGHTA and CDR2 FQGNSA come from the germline V gene. The CDR3 spells CASSLEVTYGYTF. The CDR3 DNA sequence: TGTGCCAGCAGCTTAGAGGTCACCTATGGCTACACCTTC.

This clonotype was seen repeatedly, ten times or more. This chain connects TRBV11-2 to TRBJ1-6; TRBD1 aligns across 7 bases. The CDR3 runs 13 residues. With V trimmed by 5 bases and J by 10 bases, 5 bases remained unmatched. Germline V gives CDR1 SGHAT, CDR2 FQNNGV. CDR3 sequence: CASSQQGGSPLHF. CDR3 nucleotide sequence: TGTGCCAGCAGCCAGCAGGGGGGATCACCCCTCCACTTT.

This clonotype was detected ten times or more. V usage is TRBV7-2 and J usage is TRBJ1-2, with 7 bases fitting TRBD1. Germline V gives CDR1 SGHTA, CDR2 FQGNSA. The CDR3 is 14 residues long. V lost 3 bases to trimming and J lost 6 bases; unmatched junction nucleotides: 7. Written as DNA, the CDR3 is TGTGCCAGCAGCTTTAAGACAGGGACGGATGGCTACACCTTC. Translated, it gives CASSFKTGTDGYTF.

This clonotype was found many times. The CDR3 region has the DNA TGTGCCAGCAGCTTAGGTCGGACAGGGGGCGCAGATACGCAGTATTTT. Its translation: CASSLGRTGGADTQYF. The chain is built from TRBV7-2 and TRBJ2-3; 11 bases are a match to TRBD1. The CDR3 contains 16 residues. In germline, CDR1 is SGHTA, CDR2 FQGNSA. Trimming at V came to 1 base and at J to 4 bases, leaving 4 bases not matched to a gene.

This clonotype was seen a few times. The genes are TRBV24-1 and TRBJ2-4, with D unresolved. CDR3 size: 13 residues. The germline V gene has CDR1 KGHDR and CDR2 SFDVKD. V lost 9 bases and J lost 6, with 14 bases in between. CDR3 nucleotide sequence: TGTGCCACCGAAGACACCACGAGAAACATTCAGTACTTC. Translated, it gives CATEDTTRNIQYF.

This clonotype was counted a few times. This rearrangement joins TRBV7-2 to TRBJ2-7, with 7 nucleotides matching TRBD2. Germline assignment: CDR1 SGHTA and CDR2 FQGNSA. V gave up 1 base and J gave up 4 bases; unmatched junction bases: 10. This CDR3 is built from 16 residues. The CDR3 region has the DNA TGTGCCAGCAGCTTAGGCCTTCGGCTAGCGGATTACGAGCAGTACTTC. Protein sequence: CASSLGLRLADYEQYF.

V and J are TRBV28 and TRBJ2-6; D ambiguous. The CDR3 is 13 amino acids. The germline gives CDR1 MDHEN, CDR2 SYDVKM. V was clipped by 7 bases and J by 2 bases, with 6 bases between them. The CDR3 nucleotides read TGTGCCAGCACTACGGCTGGGGCCAACGTCCTGACTTTC. Protein: CASTTAGANVLTF.

This clonotype was observed at least ten times. The rearrangement links TRBV9 to TRBJ2-7; the D gene is possibly TRBD2 (6 bases). From germline, CDR1 is SGDLS and CDR2 YYNGEE. Trimming took 4 bases from V and 0 from J, leaving 14 bases between them. CDR3 length: 15 residues. CDR3 protein: CASSPWRESSYEQYF. The CDR3 nucleotides read TGTGCCAGCAGCCCCTGGAGGGAAAGCTCCTACGAGCAGTACTTC.

This clonotype has ten or more counts. This chain uses TRBV5-1 with TRBJ1-1; TRBD1 aligns across 9 bases. The CDR3 has 15 residues. V trimming: 4 bases; J trimming: 4 bases; junction bases outside the gene matches: 8. Germline loops: CDR1 SGHRS, CDR2 YFSETQ. CDR3 sequence (DNA): TGCGCCAGCAGCGGGGGACAGGGAAAAAGCACTGAAGCTTTCTTT. Its translation: CASSGGQGKSTEAFF.

This clonotype has at least ten counts. This chain links TRBV20-1 with TRBJ1-1; TRBD1 might be the D (6 bases). The V and J ends lost 6 bases and 4 bases respectively, with 18 bases between them. CDR3 length: 14 residues. Looked up from germline, CDR1 is DFQATT and CDR2 is SNEGSKA (reference sequence). Written as DNA, the CDR3 is TGCAGTGCAAAAGACCAGGGGAGATTCACTGAAGCTTTCTTT. Translating gives CSAKDQGRFTEAFF.

This clonotype was counted many times. This chain links TRBV20-1 with TRBJ1-6; no clear D. The germline gives CDR1 DFQATT, CDR2 SNEGSKA (reference sequence). The CDR3 loop spans 12 amino acids. V dropped 3 bases and J dropped 7 bases, with 7 bases sitting between them. The CDR3 sequence: CSARAINSPLHF. Written as DNA, the CDR3 is TGCAGTGCTAGGGCGATAAATTCACCCCTCCACTTT.

This clonotype was counted ten times or more. The CDR3 nucleotides are TGTGCCAGCAGTCCCCCGGGACATTTAGCGGATACGCAGTATTTT. This codes for CASSPPGHLADTQYF. V gene TRBV28 combines with J gene TRBJ2-3, with a weak D call TRBD1 (6 bases). The CDR3 consists of 15 residues. Germline loops: CDR1 MDHEN, CDR2 SYDVKM. The V and J ends lost 5 bases and 6 bases respectively, with 18 bases between them.

The V and J genes are TRBV29-1 and TRBJ2-1, with unresolved D. The germline V gene encodes CDR1 SQVTM and CDR2 ANQGSEA. V was clipped by 7 bases and J by 1 base, with 8 bases between them. The CDR3 runs to 12 residues. The chain's CDR3 is CSAPVSYNEQFF. In DNA form, the CDR3 reads TGCAGCGCTCCCGTATCCTACAATGAGCAGTTCTTC.

This clonotype was counted many times. The V gene is TRBV12-3 or TRBV12-4, the J gene TRBJ2-5; weak D call: TRBD1 (6 bases). V was trimmed by 5 bases and J by 4 bases, leaving 14 bases between them. The CDR3 sequence is 14 residues long. The CDR3 DNA is TGTGCCAGCAGTCAAAACAGGGCTAGAGAGACCCAGTACTTC. It is translated as CASSQNRARETQYF.

This clonotype was observed at least ten times. The chain joins TRBV5-4 to TRBJ2-5; D unresolved. V was cut by 4 bases and J by 2 bases, with 12 bases left in between. CDR1 is SGHNT, CDR2 YYREEE, per germline (reference sequence). CDR3 length: 14 amino acids. The DNA for the CDR3 is TGTGCCAGCAGCAACAGTCGGCGTCAAGAGACCCAGTACTTC. This codes for CASSNSRRQETQYF.

This clonotype was observed many times. The chain employs TRBV5-5 and TRBJ1-5; D is perhaps TRBD1 (5 bases). This CDR3 contains 17 residues. CDR1 and CDR2 (germline): SGHKS, YYEKEE (reference sequence). The ends were cut back, 3 bases at V and 3 bases at J, with 19 bases in the middle. The CDR3 coding sequence is TGTGCCAGCAGCTCCGGGGTCACGCAGGGCCTCAATCAGCCCCAGCATTTT. Translated, it gives CASSSGVTQGLNQPQHF.

This clonotype was seen a few times. The chain has TRBV28 and TRBJ2-7, with D perhaps matching TRBD1 (6 bases). This CDR3 contains 15 residues. V lost 8 bases to trimming and J lost 9 bases, with 26 bases between them. Germline V CDR1 and CDR2: MDHEN, SYDVKM. The CDR3 protein is CASSPRGATLRGQYF. The CDR3 DNA sequence: TGTGCCAGCTCCCCCAGGGGCGCTACCTTACGCGGGCAGTACTTC.

This clonotype was picked up many times. The chain joins TRBV5-1 to TRBJ2-7, with D possibly matching TRBD1 (6 bases). In germline, CDR1 is SGHRS, CDR2 YFSETQ. V was clipped by 0 bases and J by 3 bases, with 16 bases between them. The CDR3 is 16 amino acids. CDR3 in DNA: TGCGCCAGCAGCTTGGAGTGGGGGCGGTCCGGCTACGAGCAGTACTTC. Its translation is CASSLEWGRSGYEQYF. Drawing the rest from reference TRBV5-1 and TRBJ2-7, the complete variable domain is KAGVTQTPRYLIKTRGQQVTLSCSPISGHRSVSWYQQTPGQGLQFLFEYFSETQRNKGNFPGRFSGRQFSNSRSEMNVSTLELGDSALYLCASSLEWGRSGYEQYFGPGTRLTVT.

This clonotype was recorded a few times. This CDR3 reads CSVELAGDSYEQYF. For the CDR3, the DNA is TGCAGCGTGGAACTAGCGGGAGATAGCTACGAGCAGTACTTC. V usage is TRBV29-1 and J usage is TRBJ2-7, with TRBD2 matching 11 bases. The CDR3 length is 14 residues. V shed 6 bases and J 3 bases; nucleotides not matched to a gene: 7. The V gene's germline CDR1 is SQVTM and CDR2 ANQGSEA.

The table lists this clonotype with many counts. The V gene is TRBV20-1, the J gene TRBJ1-1; D is uncertain. The germline gives CDR1 DFQATT, CDR2 SNEGSKA (reference sequence). The V and J ends lost 1 base and 4 bases respectively, with 16 bases between them. This CDR3 comprises 15 residues. CDR3 region: CSARVLDVARTEAFF. CDR3 sequence (DNA): TGCAGTGCTAGAGTACTTGACGTGGCCCGCACTGAAGCTTTCTTT.

This clonotype has ten or more counts. The chain carries TRBV28 and TRBJ2-1; TRBD2 might be the D (6 bases). Trimming took 5 bases from V and 3 from J, leaving 17 bases between them. The CDR3 totals 16 residues. Germline V lookup: CDR1 MDHEN, CDR2 SYDVKM. The CDR3 nucleotides read TGTGCCAGCAGTAAAAGGCTAGGGACTCGCTACAATGAGCAGTTCTTC. Amino acids: CASSKRLGTRYNEQFF.